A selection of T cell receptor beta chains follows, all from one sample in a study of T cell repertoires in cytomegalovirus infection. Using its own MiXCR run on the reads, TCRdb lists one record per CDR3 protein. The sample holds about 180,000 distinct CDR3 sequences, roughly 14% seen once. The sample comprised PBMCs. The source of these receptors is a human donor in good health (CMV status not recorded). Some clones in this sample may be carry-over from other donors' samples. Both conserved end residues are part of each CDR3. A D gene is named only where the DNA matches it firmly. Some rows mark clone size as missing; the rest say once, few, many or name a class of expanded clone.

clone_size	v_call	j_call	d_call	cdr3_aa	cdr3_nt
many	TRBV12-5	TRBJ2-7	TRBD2	CASMGGDHYEQYF	TGTGCTAGTATGGGGGGGGACCACTACGAGCAGTACTTC
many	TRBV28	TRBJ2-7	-	CASRKEGGSLEQYF	TGTGCCAGCCGTAAGGAGGGGGGGTCTCTCGAGCAGTACTTC
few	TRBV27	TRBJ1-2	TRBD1	CASPYSPGQAGYGYTF	TGTGCCAGTCCTTACTCACCGGGACAGGCGGGCTATGGCTACACCTTC
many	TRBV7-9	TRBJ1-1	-	CASSFFEWGAATEAFF	TGTGCCAGCAGCTTCTTCGAGTGGGGGGCTGCCACTGAAGCTTTCTTT
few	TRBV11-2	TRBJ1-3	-	CASSLGHHPGNTIYF	TGTGCCAGCAGCTTAGGCCACCATCCTGGAAACACCATATATTTT
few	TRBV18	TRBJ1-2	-	CASSLRRTDLYGYTF	TGTGCCAGCTCACTCCGTCGCACGGACCTTTATGGCTACACCTTC
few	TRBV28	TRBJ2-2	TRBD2	CASSFPTSGRVSGELFF	TGTGCCAGCAGTTTCCCGACTAGCGGGAGGGTTTCCGGGGAGCTGTTTTTT
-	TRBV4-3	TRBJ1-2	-	CASSQAEFYGYTF	TGCGCCAGCAGCCAAGCCGAGTTTTATGGCTACACCTTC
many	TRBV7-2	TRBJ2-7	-	CASSPQVGEQYF	TGTGCCAGCAGCCCCCAGGTGGGGGAGCAGTACTTC
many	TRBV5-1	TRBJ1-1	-	CASSYRDTLNTEAFF	TGCGCCAGCAGCTACCGGGACACCCTGAACACTGAAGCTTTCTTT
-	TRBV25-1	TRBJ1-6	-	CASSKDRNNSPLHF	TGTGCCAGCAGCAAGGACAGAAATAATTCACCCCTCCACTTT
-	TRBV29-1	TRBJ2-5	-	CSARRARETQYF	TGCAGCGCGCGGAGGGCCAGGGAGACCCAGTACTTC
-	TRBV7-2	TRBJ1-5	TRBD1	CASTRDSNQPQHF	TGTGCCAGCACCCGGGACAGTAACCAGCCCCAGCATTTT
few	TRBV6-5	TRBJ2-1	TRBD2	CASSYSGAISYNEQFF	TGTGCCAGCAGTTACAGCGGGGCCATTTCCTACAATGAGCAGTTCTTC
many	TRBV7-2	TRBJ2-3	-	CASSLFTDTQYF	TGTGCCAGCAGCTTATTCACAGATACGCAGTATTTT
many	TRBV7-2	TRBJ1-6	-	CASSRGGRTYNSPLHF	TGTGCCAGCAGCCGAGGGGGACGGACATATAATTCACCCCTCCACTTT
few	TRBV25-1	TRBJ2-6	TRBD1	CASSEGQGAPGANVLTF	TGTGCCAGCAGTGAGGGACAGGGGGCGCCTGGGGCCAACGTCCTGACTTTC
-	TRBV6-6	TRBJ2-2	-	CASSRPDVLPGELFF	TGTGCCAGCAGTAGACCGGACGTTCTTCCCGGGGAGCTGTTTTTT
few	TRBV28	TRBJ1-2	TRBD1	CASSEWTGVSGYTF	TGTGCCAGCAGTGAATGGACAGGCGTGAGTGGCTACACCTTC
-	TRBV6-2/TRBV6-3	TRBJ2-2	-	CASISTERVNTGELFF	TGTGCCAGCATTTCGACCGAGAGGGTGAACACCGGGGAGCTGTTTTTT
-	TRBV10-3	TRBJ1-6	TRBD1	CAISGTGNSPLHF	TGTGCCATCAGTGGGACAGGGAATTCACCCCTCCACTTT
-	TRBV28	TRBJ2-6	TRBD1	CASSSGQGRLGANVLTF	TGTGCCAGCAGTTCGGGACAGGGGAGGCTTGGGGCCAACGTCCTGACTTTC
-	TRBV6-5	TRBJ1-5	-	CASSPLGEPQHF	TGTGCCAGCAGTCCCTTGGGTGAGCCCCAGCATTTT
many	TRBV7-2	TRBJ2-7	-	CASSPGPGEQYF	TGTGCCAGCAGCCCCGGCCCCGGCGAGCAGTACTTC
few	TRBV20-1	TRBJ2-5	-	CSARDIQLAGKQETQYF	TGCAGTGCTAGAGATATCCAATTGGCGGGGAAACAAGAGACCCAGTACTTC
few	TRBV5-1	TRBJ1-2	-	CASSLDGSSRPYTF	TGCGCCAGCAGCTTGGATGGGTCCTCTCGTCCCTACACCTTC
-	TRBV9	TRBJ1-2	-	CASSVGMDKSHGTYGYTF	TGTGCCAGCAGCGTAGGTATGGATAAATCTCACGGAACCTATGGCTACACCTTC
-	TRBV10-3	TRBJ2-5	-	CAISGRGPQETQYF	TGTGCCATCAGTGGGAGGGGGCCCCAAGAGACCCAGTACTTC
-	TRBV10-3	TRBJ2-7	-	CAISGVEQGTYEQYF	TGTGCCATCAGTGGGGTGGAGCAGGGAACCTACGAGCAGTACTTC
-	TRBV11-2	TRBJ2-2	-	CASSLVRQYTGELFF	TGTGCCAGCAGCTTAGTCCGGCAGTACACCGGGGAGCTGTTTTTT
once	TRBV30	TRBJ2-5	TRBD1	CAWGGQGQETQYF	TGTGCCTGGGGGGGACAGGGACAAGAGACCCAGTACTTC
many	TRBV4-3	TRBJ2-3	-	CASSQEMAEGTDTQYF	TGCGCCAGCAGCCAAGAAATGGCGGAAGGCACAGATACGCAGTATTTT